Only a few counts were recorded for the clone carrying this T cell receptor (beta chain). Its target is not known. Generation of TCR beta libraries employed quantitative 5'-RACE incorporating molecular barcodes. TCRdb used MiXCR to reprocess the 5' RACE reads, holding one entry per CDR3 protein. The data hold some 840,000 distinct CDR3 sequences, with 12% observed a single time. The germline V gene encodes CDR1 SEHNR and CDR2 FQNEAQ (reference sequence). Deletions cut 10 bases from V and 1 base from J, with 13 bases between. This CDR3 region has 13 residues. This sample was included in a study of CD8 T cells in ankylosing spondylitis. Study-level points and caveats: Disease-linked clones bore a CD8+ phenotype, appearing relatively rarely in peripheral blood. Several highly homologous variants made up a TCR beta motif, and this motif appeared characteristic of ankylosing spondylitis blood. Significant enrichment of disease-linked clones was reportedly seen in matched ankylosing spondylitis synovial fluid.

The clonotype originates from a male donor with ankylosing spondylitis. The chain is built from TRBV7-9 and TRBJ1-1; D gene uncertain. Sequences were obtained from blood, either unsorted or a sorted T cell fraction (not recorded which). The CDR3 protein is CATKRQQNTEAFF. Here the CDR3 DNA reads TGTGCCACAAAGAGACAACAGAACACTGAAGCTTTCTTT.